What follows are 21 T cell receptor beta chains derived from one specimen sequenced in a study of CD8+ T cells in alopecia areata. In each case, RNA was isolated and then reverse transcribed into cDNA as the sequencing template. The repertoire was sequenced with immunoSEQ multiplex PCR; TCRdb's copy has only in-frame clones and lacks some. The table lists roughly 140,000 clones, around half of them singletons. The specimen comprised CD8+ T cells sorted from blood, sampled at week 0. These receptors came from a human donor with alopecia areata.

This clone has only a few counts. One end of the junction fails to match germline, which may point to a read error. This chain connects TRBV7-2 to TRBJ2-7; no reliable D call. Germline CDR1 reads SGHTA; CDR2 reads FQGNSA. The CDR3 spans 11 residues. The CDR3 coding sequence is TGTGCCAGCAGCTCGCCTGGGCCTCCGTCCTTC. It is translated as CASSSPGPPSF.

The V gene is TRBV10-3, the J gene TRBJ2-1, with 7 bases fitting TRBD1. Germline CDR1 ENHRY, CDR2 SYGVKD. Unmatched junction bases numbered 13, after V lost 10 bases and J lost 7 bases. The length of the CDR3 is 14 residues. The CDR3 sequence: CASSLGQGENEQFF. In DNA, the CDR3 is TGTGCCAGCAGCTTAGGGCAGGGGGAGAATGAGCAGTTCTTC.

This clone was observed a handful of times. V is TRBV19 and J is TRBJ1-1, with 8 bases aligning to TRBD1. V shed 7 bases and J 2 bases; nucleotides not matched to a gene: 6. From germline, CDR1 is LNHDA and CDR2 SQIVND (reference sequence). This CDR3 is 14 amino acids long. The CDR3 is CASTEDRANTEAFF. The CDR3 DNA follows: TGTGCCAGTACCGAGGACAGGGCTAACACTGAAGCTTTCTTT.

The chain has TRBV15 and TRBJ2-5; D possibly matches TRBD1 or TRBD2 (5 bases each). This CDR3 comprises 15 residues. V was trimmed by 6 bases and J by 4 bases, leaving 18 bases between them. Germline lookup yields CDR1 LNHNV and CDR2 YYDKDF (reference sequence). The CDR3 nucleotides read TGTGCCACCAGTTCCGGGACGTCCCCCGGAGAGACCCAGTACTTC. Its translation: CATSSGTSPGETQYF.

This clone was observed a few times. CDR3 loop: CASSPEVLLGSYNEQFF. The CDR3 DNA sequence: TGCGCCAGCAGCCCGGAGGTCCTCCTCGGCTCCTACAATGAGCAGTTCTTC. The gene calls are TRBV4-3 and TRBJ2-1; TRBD2 might be the D (5 bases). V shed 4 bases and J shed 0 bases, with 16 bases lying between them. This CDR3 contains 17 residues. Germline CDR1 LGHNA, CDR2 YSLEER.

The chain is built from TRBV5-1 and TRBJ1-2, with D tentatively TRBD1 (5 bases). Germline lookup yields CDR1 SGHRS and CDR2 YFSETQ. V was cut by 3 bases and J by 7 bases, with 10 bases left in between. The CDR3 spans 12 residues. The CDR3 DNA reads as TGCGCCAGCAGCTCGGACACCATTGGCTACACCTTC. It translates to CASSSDTIGYTF. The full variable domain, its missing parts supplied by reference TRBV5-1 and TRBJ1-2, is KAGVTQTPRYLIKTRGQQVTLSCSPISGHRSVSWYQQTPGQGLQFLFEYFSETQRNKGNFPGRFSGRQFSNSRSEMNVSTLELGDSALYLCASSSDTIGYTFGSGTRLTVV.

The gene calls are TRBV15 and TRBJ1-1; D is unresolved. V was shortened by 7 bases and J by 2 bases, with 11 bases between the two germline ends. Germline CDR1 reads LNHNV; CDR2 reads YYDKDF (reference sequence). The CDR3 runs to 13 residues. DNA of the CDR3: TGTGCCACCACACTGGACCGTAACACTGAAGCTTTCTTT. The encoded protein is CATTLDRNTEAFF.

This clone has more than one count but fewer than ten. The genes are TRBV7-9 and TRBJ2-7; either TRBD1 or TRBD2 may supply D (5 bases each). Germline CDR1 reads SEHNR; CDR2 reads FQNEAQ (reference sequence). V was clipped by 5 bases and J by 6 bases, with 11 bases between them. The CDR3 runs to 12 residues. The CDR3 DNA follows: TGTGCCAGCAGCGCCGGGACCCCCGAGCAGTACTTC. Its protein product is CASSAGTPEQYF.

With regard to this clone: Because the CDR3's place on the DNA is in doubt, the DNA is left out and the CDR3 is given as listed by TCRdb. The chain is built from TRBV5-1 and TRBJ2-7; the table's D call TRBD2 went unverified against the DNA. In germline, CDR1 is SGHRS, CDR2 YFSETQ. The CDR3 numbers 14 amino acids, ends counted. CDR3 loop: CASSFGSGAYEQYF.

This clone was recorded many times. This sequence joins TRBV6-1 and TRBJ1-1, with D perhaps matching TRBD1 (6 bases). This CDR3 has 13 amino acids. The germline V gene has CDR1 MNHNS and CDR2 SASEGT. V was cut by 11 bases and J by 4 bases, with 17 bases left in between. CDR3 sequence: CASGGGLGTEAFF. CDR3 sequence (DNA): TGTGCCTCGGGCGGGGGGCTCGGCACTGAAGCTTTCTTT.

The chain uses TRBV9 and TRBJ2-5; perhaps TRBD1 as D (5 bases). The germline V and J ends were trimmed by 4 bases and 2 bases, with 12 bases remaining between them. The CDR3 sequence is 14 residues long. Looked up from germline, CDR1 is SGDLS and CDR2 is YYNGEE. CDR3 amino acids: CASSPSTVQETQYF. In DNA, the CDR3 is TGTGCCAGCAGCCCTTCGACAGTACAAGAGACCCAGTACTTC.

For this clone: Additional DNA sequences in this sample encode the identical CDR3. This chain links TRBV27 with TRBJ2-2; TRBD1 or TRBD2 may be the D gene (6 bases each). V gave up 6 bases and J gave up 3 bases, with 17 bases separating them. This CDR3 has 16 residues. The germline gives CDR1 MNHEY, CDR2 SMNVEV (reference sequence). The CDR3 sequence: CASSFSAGEDTGELFF. CDR3 DNA: TGTGCCAGCAGCTTCTCGGCAGGGGAGGACACCGGGGAGCTGTTTTTT.

The rearrangement links TRBV30 to TRBJ1-1; no clear D. The germline V and J ends were trimmed by 5 bases and 6 bases, with 10 bases remaining between them. Germline CDR1 reads GTSNPN; CDR2 reads SVGIG (reference sequence). The CDR3 has 11 residues. CDR3 in amino acids: CAWGVGSEAFF. The CDR3 nucleotides are TGTGCCTGGGGAGTGGGATCTGAAGCTTTCTTT. The whole variable domain, filled in from reference TRBV30 and TRBJ1-1, reads SQTIHQWPATLVQPVGSPLSLECTVEGTSNPNLYWYRQAAGRGLQLLFYSVGIGQISSEVPQNLSASRPQDRQFILSSKKLLLSDSGFYLCAWGVGSEAFFGQGTRLTVV.

This clone has only one observation. DNA for the CDR3: TGTGCCTGGAGTGGTGGGGGCACAGATACGCAGTATTTT. Its translation: CAWSGGGTDTQYF. V gene TRBV30 combines with J gene TRBJ2-3; D is unresolved. Germline CDR1 is GTSNPN and CDR2 is SVGIG (reference sequence). The CDR3 runs 13 residues. The germline V and J ends were trimmed by 1 base and 1 base, with 6 bases remaining between them.

J is TRBJ1-2 and V is TRBV5-1, with 9 bases lining up with TRBD1. J was trimmed by 7 bases and V by 0 bases; bases with no gene match: 7. The CDR3 totals 15 residues. CDR1 and CDR2 (germline): SGHRS, YFSETQ. As DNA, the CDR3 is TGCGCCAGCAGCTTGGAAGGGACAGGGTCACTTGGCTACACCTTC. Translated, it gives CASSLEGTGSLGYTF.

The V gene is TRBV13, the J gene TRBJ2-5; D perhaps matches TRBD1 (5 bases). Trimming took off 4 bases at V and 2 bases at J, with 11 bases between the two ends. The germline gives CDR1 PRHDT, CDR2 FYEKMQ (reference sequence). The CDR3 has 14 amino acids. In DNA, the CDR3 is TGTGCCAGCAGCTCCCCTACAGGTCAAGAGACCCAGTACTTC. Translation: CASSSPTGQETQYF.

About this clone: This specimen includes other DNA sequences encoding the same CDR3. The chain carries TRBV29-1 and TRBJ1-1, with D possibly TRBD1 on 5 matching bases. Germline V gives CDR1 SQVTM, CDR2 ANQGSEA. This CDR3 contains 12 residues. V was trimmed by 6 bases and J by 1 base, leaving 9 bases between them. The CDR3, as DNA: TGCAGCGTACGGCAGGGGAACACTGAAGCTTTCTTT. Translated: CSVRQGNTEAFF.

The rearrangement uses TRBV30 and TRBJ2-1; D is uncertain. This CDR3 has 9 amino acids. The V gene lost 8 bases and the J gene lost 7 bases, with 6 bases spanning the gap. Germline values: CDR1 GTSNPN, CDR2 SVGIG (reference sequence). Here the CDR3 reads CAAENEQFF. In DNA, the CDR3 is TGTGCCGCCGAAAATGAGCAGTTCTTC.

The rearrangement joins TRBV27 to TRBJ1-5; 8 nucleotides align to TRBD1. This CDR3 has 16 amino acids. Per germline, CDR1 MNHEY and CDR2 SMNVEV (reference sequence). With V trimmed by 5 bases and J by 2 bases, 8 bases remained unmatched. In nucleotides, the CDR3 is TGTGCCAGCAGTCCCGCGACAGGGGAACGCAATCAGCCCCAGCATTTT. This sequence encodes CASSPATGERNQPQHF.

This clone has just one count. The chain recombines TRBV6-5 with TRBJ2-7; D not resolved. V was cut by 6 bases and J by 2 bases, with 14 bases left in between. CDR3 length: 14 amino acids. CDR1 and CDR2 (germline): MNHEY, SVGAGI. CDR3 in DNA: TGTGCCAGCAGCCCTCAGTATGGGACCTACGAGCAGTACTTC. Its protein product is CASSPQYGTYEQYF.

CDR3 sequence: CASSQDFRSYEQYF. CDR3 nucleotides: TGCGCCAGCAGCCAAGATTTCCGCTCCTACGAGCAGTACTTC. This rearrangement joins TRBV4-3 to TRBJ2-7, with D unresolved. The V gene lost 0 bases and the J gene lost 0 bases, with 6 bases spanning the gap. The CDR3 length is 14 residues. Germline CDR1 reads LGHNA; CDR2 reads YSLEER.